The rows below give T cell receptor beta chains drawn from one sample of a study of beta chain features in type 1 diabetes. Method: immunoSEQ multiplex PCR; TCRdb's copy keeps in-frame clones and lacks some. This sample has 350,000 to 450,000 clones; roughly 12% occur once, and the top ten carry around 0.01%. The sequencing sample was made of naive CD4+ T cells from blood. Every receptor here comes from a woman under 30 with type 1 diabetes. Both conserved end residues are part of each CDR3. D genes are given only for firm matches. Not every row has a clone size; where given, it reads once, few, many or a size class.

CDR3 length,V gene,D gene,J gene,clone size,CDR3 protein,CDR3 DNA
14,TRBV2,.,TRBJ1-2,.,CASSRAGINYGYTF,TGTGCCAGCAGCAGGGCAGGGATTAACTATGGCTACACCTTC
13,TRBV7-2,.,TRBJ1-2,.,CASSLGGDSGYTF,TGTGCCAGCAGCTTAGGTGGCGACTCTGGCTACACCTTC
15,TRBV7-2,TRBD1,TRBJ1-2,.,CASSRGATGLNGYTF,TGTGCCAGTAGTAGGGGAGCGACAGGGCTGAATGGCTACACCTTC
14,TRBV7-9,TRBD1,TRBJ2-7,once,CASSFGQGTYEQYF,TGTGCCAGCAGCTTCGGACAGGGGACCTACGAGCAGTACTTC
16,TRBV29-1,TRBD2,TRBJ2-1,few,CSVESGTLSSYNEQFF,TGCAGCGTTGAGAGCGGGACCCTCAGCTCCTACAATGAGCAGTTCTTC
14,TRBV6-1,.,TRBJ1-5,.,CASSSNGRNQPQHF,TGTGCCAGCAGCTCAAACGGGAGAAATCAGCCCCAGCATTTT
13,TRBV5-4,.,TRBJ2-7,.,CASSLQGQYEQYF,TGTGCCAGCAGCTTGCAGGGGCAATACGAGCAGTACTTC
13,TRBV19,.,TRBJ1-2,.,CASSRLPNYGYTF,TGTGCCAGTAGTCGACTTCCCAACTATGGCTACACCTTC
16,TRBV7-6,TRBD2,TRBJ2-7,.,CASSALLAGGSYEQYF,TGTGCCAGCAGCGCCCTCCTAGCGGGGGGTTCCTACGAGCAGTACTTC
14,TRBV28,.,TRBJ2-7,.,CASSLWTNNYEQYF,TGTGCCAGCAGTTTATGGACTAACAACTACGAGCAGTACTTC
16,TRBV7-3,TRBD2,TRBJ2-1,.,CASSPPGLAGRDEQFF,TGTGCCAGCAGCCCGCCCGGACTAGCGGGGAGGGATGAGCAGTTCTTC
16,TRBV18,.,TRBJ1-6,few,CASSPGSGTLNSPLHF,TGTGCCAGCTCACCAGGGTCGGGAACGCTAAATTCACCCCTCCACTTT
15,TRBV14,.,TRBJ2-3,.,CASSLLREHTDTQYF,TGTGCCAGCAGCCTACTGAGGGAGCATACAGATACGCAGTATTTT
16,TRBV27,TRBD2,TRBJ2-5,.,CASSRGLAGGIETQYF,TGTGCCAGCAGCCGCGGACTAGCGGGAGGCATAGAGACCCAGTACTTC
14,TRBV13,.,TRBJ2-7,few,CASSLAGQSYEQYF,TGTGCCAGCAGCCTCGCGGGACAGAGCTACGAGCAGTACTTC
14,TRBV7-9,.,TRBJ1-2,.,CASSFGEGNYGYTF,TGTGCCAGCAGCTTTGGCGAGGGCAACTATGGCTACACCTTC
14,TRBV18,.,TRBJ2-6,.,CASSSSPGANVLTF,TGTGCCAGCTCGTCAAGCCCTGGGGCCAACGTCCTGACTTTC
12,TRBV19,.,TRBJ1-2,.,CASTPAGNGYTF,TGTGCCAGTACCCCCGCAGGGAATGGCTACACCTTC
16,TRBV4-1,.,TRBJ2-5,few,CASSQVGRERQETQYF,TGCGCCAGCAGCCAAGTGGGCCGGGAACGTCAAGAGACCCAGTACTTC
12,TRBV28,.,TRBJ2-1,few,CASSYSINEQFF,TGTGCCAGCAGTTATAGCATTAATGAGCAGTTCTTC
14,TRBV19,.,TRBJ2-3,.,CASSTMGHTDTQYF,TGTGCCAGTAGCACAATGGGCCACACAGATACGCAGTATTTT
15,TRBV29-1,TRBD1,TRBJ2-2,few,CSVVRQGAWPGELFF,TGCAGCGTTGTAAGACAGGGGGCATGGCCCGGGGAGCTGTTTTTT
16,TRBV18,.,TRBJ1-4,.,CASSPRSAAQNEKLFF,TGTGCCAGCTCACCACGTTCAGCGGCACAAAATGAAAAACTGTTTTTT
13,TRBV25-1,.,TRBJ2-1,few,CASSEWGDNEQFF,TGTGCCAGCAGTGAATGGGGGGACAATGAGCAGTTCTTC
12,TRBV18,.,TRBJ2-5,.,CASSPRGRVAYF,TGTGCCAGCTCACCAAGGGGGAGAGTCGCGTACTTC
15,TRBV6-1,.,TRBJ1-6,.,CASSEIEQGRSPLHF,TGTGCCAGCAGTGAAATAGAGCAGGGCCGGTCACCCCTCCACTTT
13,TRBV4-3,.,TRBJ2-1,.,CASGVGPYNEQFF,TGCGCCAGCGGAGTGGGGCCCTACAATGAGCAGTTCTTC
15,TRBV18,TRBD1,TRBJ2-3,few,CASSLDRPSTDTQYF,TGTGCCAGCTCCTTGGACAGGCCGAGCACAGATACGCAGTATTTT
15,TRBV15,.,TRBJ2-7,.,CATSKGVQGGYEQYF,TGTGCCACCAGCAAGGGGGTGCAGGGAGGGTACGAGCAGTACTTC
14,TRBV7-2,.,TRBJ1-1,few,CASSLSLRDTEAFF,TGTGCCAGCAGCTTATCGTTGCGGGACACTGAAGCTTTCTTT
14,TRBV4-3,.,TRBJ2-7,.,CASSQVGGDYEQYF,TGCGCCAGCAGCCAAGTCGGCGGGGACTACGAGCAGTACTTC
17,TRBV7-8,.,TRBJ2-7,.,CASSRRTGTPLSYEQYF,TGTGCCAGCAGCCGAAGAACGGGGACACCATTATCCTACGAGCAGTACTTC
18,TRBV9,TRBD1,TRBJ1-6,few,CASSAGPGTGGYNSPLHF,TGTGCCAGCAGCGCCGGCCCCGGGACAGGGGGTTATAATTCACCCCTCCACTTT
15,TRBV7-2,TRBD1,TRBJ2-2,few,CASSSRGSNTGELFF,TGTGCCAGCAGTAGCAGGGGGTCTAACACCGGGGAGCTGTTTTTT
13,TRBV7-2,.,TRBJ2-3,.,CASSRQGTDTQYF,TGTGCCAGCAGCAGGCAGGGCACAGATACGCAGTATTTT
18,TRBV4-3,.,TRBJ2-2,.,CASSQDPPRTANTGELFF,TGCGCCAGCAGCCAAGACCCCCCGAGGACAGCGAACACCGGGGAGCTGTTTTTT